These 27 T cell receptor beta chains share one sample of origin, sequenced in a study of blood T cells in healthy people across ages. Primed by a sample-barcoded 5' primer and a J-beta primer mix, a second PCR proceeded for 7 to 11 cycles. Each CDR3 protein is one row after TCRdb ran MiXCR on the 5' RACE reads. The sample lists around 1.5 million distinct CDR3 sequences; about 31% were seen once. Input material: blood. Receptor source: a woman in her twenties or thirties in good health.

On this clonotype itself: No conserved phenylalanine or tryptophan is present at the end of the CDR3, so a read error is the likely explanation. The genes are TRBV29-1 and TRBJ2-7; D is undetermined. Per the germline V gene, CDR1 is SQVTM and CDR2 is ANQGSEA. Trimming left V 4 bases short and J 4 bases short, with 8 bases between. The CDR3 sequence is 11 residues long. Written as DNA, the CDR3 is TGCAGCGTTGTTGTGGGTTACGAGCAGTACTGC. Amino acids: CSVVVGYEQYC.

This chain links TRBV7-9 with TRBJ2-7; 7 nucleotides align to TRBD1. This CDR3 has 18 residues. The germline CDR1 and CDR2 sequences are SEHNR and FQNEAQ (reference sequence). The trim removed 3 bases at V and 5 bases at J, leaving 19 bases unmatched. CDR3 in amino acids: CASSFVPTWDSIRHEQYF. The CDR3, as DNA: TGTGCCAGCAGCTTTGTCCCTACCTGGGACAGTATTCGTCACGAGCAGTACTTC.

This clonotype has only a few counts. This chain links TRBV20-1 with TRBJ1-6; the D gene is possibly TRBD1 (5 bases). The germline V and J ends were trimmed by 3 bases and 5 bases, with 17 bases remaining between them. The CDR3 has 16 residues. Germline CDR1 reads DFQATT; CDR2 reads SNEGSKA (reference sequence). CDR3 protein: CSARRGGSSHNSPLHF. The CDR3 bases are TGCAGTGCTAGGCGGGGGGGTTCTTCCCATAATTCACCCCTCCACTTT.

This chain uses TRBV20-1 with TRBJ2-7; D is uncertain. The CDR3 is 14 amino acids. Trimming shortened V by 0 bases and J by 3 bases, and 12 bases separated the two germline ends. CDR1 is DFQATT, CDR2 SNEGSKA, per germline (reference sequence). CDR3 sequence reads: CSARDDGRLYEQYF. The DNA of the CDR3 is TGCAGTGCTAGAGATGACGGACGCCTCTACGAGCAGTACTTC.

This clonotype was found a few times. The genes are TRBV28 and TRBJ2-3; D not certain. Trimming removed 4 bases from V and 0 bases from J, with 11 bases in between. Germline-derived CDR1 and CDR2 are MDHEN and SYDVKM. The CDR3 consists of 15 residues. The CDR3 region has the DNA TGTGCCAGCAGTTCCCCCCGAGGAAGCACAGATACGCAGTATTTT. Residues: CASSSPRGSTDTQYF.

Concerning this clonotype: The junction shows a germline mismatch at one end, possibly a read error. The rearrangement joins TRBV7-6 to TRBJ1-2, with D possibly being TRBD1 (5 bases). This CDR3 spans 15 amino acids. Germline V CDR1 and CDR2: SGHVS, FNYEAQ. CDR3 protein: CAGSQLPKGSDGYTF. CDR3 coding DNA: TGTGCCGGCAGCCAACTCCCTAAGGGGTCCGATGGCTACACCTTC.

CDR3 in amino acids: CASSKVFWWYQETQYF. The CDR3 DNA sequence: TGTGCCAGCAGCAAAGTATTTTGGTGGTACCAAGAGACCCAGTACTTC. The genes are TRBV21-1 and TRBJ2-5. TRBV21-1 is a pseudogene locus. This CDR3 is 16 amino acids long.

The V and J genes are TRBV3-1 and TRBJ1-4; D uncertain. CDR3 length: 15 amino acids. V lost 4 bases to trimming and J lost 4 bases, with 13 bases between them. Germline loops: CDR1 LGHDT, CDR2 YNNKEL (reference sequence). CDR3: CASSPRTSYNEKLFF. The CDR3 DNA reads as TGTGCCAGCAGCCCCCGAACCAGTTATAATGAAAAACTGTTTTTT.

This clonotype was counted between two and nine times. The V gene is TRBV5-1, the J gene TRBJ2-1, with D possibly matching TRBD2 (6 bases). The CDR3 runs to 16 residues. Germline CDR1 reads SGHRS; CDR2 reads YFSETQ. Trimming took 3 bases from V and 5 from J, leaving 18 bases between them. The DNA of the CDR3 is TGCGCCAGCAGCTCTAATAGCGGATACCCTAACAATGAGCAGTTCTTC. It codes for CASSSNSGYPNNEQFF.

A note on this clonotype: The junction departs from germline at one end; a sequencing error may be responsible. The genes are TRBV24-1 and TRBJ2-6, with 7 bases fitting TRBD2. CDR1 is KGHDR and CDR2 is SFDVKD in the germline V gene. The CDR3 sequence is 17 residues long. In DNA form, the CDR3 reads TGTGTCACCAGTGACGCGGCGGGAGAATCTGGGGCCAACGTCCTGACTTTC. Translation: CVTSDAAGESGANVLTF.

This clonotype showed up just a few times. This chain uses TRBV6-2 or TRBV6-3 with TRBJ2-1; TRBD2 matches at 12 bases. Losses at the gene ends were 1 base for V and 5 bases for J; bases not matched to a gene: 6. From germline, CDR1 is MNHEY and CDR2 SVGEGT. CDR3 length: 17 amino acids. The CDR3 loop is CASSYFLAGGPHNEQFF. CDR3 DNA sequence: TGTGCCAGCAGTTACTTTCTAGCGGGAGGGCCCCACAATGAGCAGTTCTTC.

This clonotype was observed once. V is TRBV6-5 and J is TRBJ2-2; D gene unclear. This CDR3 contains 14 residues. Germline values: CDR1 MNHEY, CDR2 SVGAGI. V was trimmed by 10 bases and J by 2 bases, leaving 14 bases between them. In DNA, the CDR3 is TGTGCCACCCAACGGACGCCTAACACCGGGGAGCTGTTTTTT. Protein sequence: CATQRTPNTGELFF.

The chain employs TRBV7-3 and TRBJ2-6; D remains unclear. Trimming pared 3 bases from V and 2 bases from J, leaving 8 bases between. This CDR3 contains 15 residues. Germline V gene sequence: CDR1 SGHTA, CDR2 FQGTGA. CDR3 sequence: CASSFSVPGANVLTF. CDR3 in DNA: TGTGCCAGCAGCTTCTCGGTACCTGGGGCCAACGTCCTGACTTTC.

The chain couples TRBV2 to TRBJ2-1; tentative D call: TRBD1 (6 bases). The CDR3 covers 12 residues. Germline loops: CDR1 SNHLY, CDR2 FYNNEI. Between the trimmed V and J ends, which lost 8 bases and 12 bases, there was a span of 17 bases. CDR3 in amino acids: CASLFAQGRQFF. CDR3 nucleotides: TGTGCCAGCCTGTTTGCACAGGGCCGGCAGTTCTTC.

V gene TRBV20-1 combines with J gene TRBJ2-7, with TRBD2 matching over 15 bases. The CDR3 contains 15 residues. Germline V gene data show CDR1 as DFQATT and CDR2 as SNEGSKA (reference sequence). V gave up 4 bases and J gave up 4 bases; unmatched junction bases: 5. CDR3 nucleotide sequence: TGCAGTGCTATCGGACTAGCGGGGGGGTTGTACGAGCAGTACTTC. Translated, it gives CSAIGLAGGLYEQYF.

This clonotype appeared a few times. V is TRBV20-1 and J is TRBJ1-2; maybe TRBD1 (5 bases). V lost 0 bases and J 4 bases, leaving 12 bases between the germline ends. Germline V gene data show CDR1 as DFQATT and CDR2 as SNEGSKA (reference sequence). CDR3 length: 14 amino acids. Written as DNA, the CDR3 is TGCAGTGCTAGAGATCTTATACAGGTCTATGGCTACACCTTC. Protein product: CSARDLIQVYGYTF.

The V and J genes are TRBV25-1 and TRBJ2-7, with a weak D call TRBD2 (6 bases). Between the trimmed V and J ends, which lost 8 bases and 10 bases, there was a span of 12 bases. This CDR3 spans 10 amino acids. Germline-derived CDR1 and CDR2 are MGHDK and SYGVNS. This CDR3 reads CASGRENQYF. In nucleotides, the CDR3 is TGTGCCAGCGGACGGGAGAACCAGTACTTC.

The genes are TRBV25-1 and TRBJ2-1, with 16 bases fitting TRBD2. The CDR3 is made up of 20 amino acids. J gave up 4 bases and V 6 bases, and 15 bases lay outside the gene matches. Germline V lookup: CDR1 MGHDK, CDR2 SYGVNS. CDR3 region: CASRGFTGLAGGVFYNEQFF. CDR3 coding DNA: TGTGCCAGCAGGGGATTCACGGGACTAGCGGGGGGGGTCTTTTACAATGAGCAGTTCTTC.

This clonotype appeared a few times. The V call is TRBV6-4, the J call TRBJ2-1; no reliable D call. CDR1 and CDR2 (germline): MRHNA, SNTAGT. Trimming left V 2 bases short and J 9 bases short, with 14 bases between. The CDR3 is 14 amino acids. CDR3 loop: CASSDLGGTGEQFF. For the CDR3, the DNA is TGTGCCAGCAGTGACCTCGGCGGCACGGGTGAGCAGTTCTTC.

Many counts were recorded for this clonotype. J is TRBJ2-5 and V is TRBV29-1; 7 bases map to TRBD1. The CDR3 is 11 amino acids. Germline values: CDR1 SQVTM, CDR2 ANQGSEA. V lost 4 bases and J lost 5; bases outside the gene matches: 1. The CDR3 nucleotides read TGCAGCGTTGGACAGGGTGAGACCCAGTACTTC. Protein product: CSVGQGETQYF.

This rearrangement joins TRBV28 to TRBJ2-1, with TRBD1 matching 10 bases. Germline CDR1 is MDHEN and CDR2 is SYDVKM. V gave up 8 bases and J gave up 8 bases; unmatched junction bases: 9. CDR3 size: 14 residues. In DNA form, the CDR3 reads TGTGCCAGCGGTGACAGGGGGCAGTACGATGAGCAGTTCTTC. Its translation is CASGDRGQYDEQFF.

A few counts support this clonotype. The J gene is TRBJ1-4, the V gene TRBV7-2, with D perhaps TRBD1 (6 bases). V was shortened by 7 bases and J by 3 bases, with 12 bases between the two germline ends. Looked up from germline, CDR1 is SGHTA and CDR2 is FQGNSA. The CDR3 is 14 residues long. CDR3 nucleotides: TGTGCCAGCAAAAAAGGGGGGGCTAATGAAAAACTGTTTTTT. Protein sequence: CASKKGGANEKLFF.

This clonotype was seen only a few times. The CDR3 DNA sequence: TGTGCCAGCAGCTTTGGTCGGGGGTACAATGAGCAGTTCTTC. It encodes CASSFGRGYNEQFF. The chain is built from TRBV5-8 and TRBJ2-1; D may be TRBD2 (6 bases). CDR3 length equals 14 residues. Trimming shortened V by 2 bases and J by 4 bases, and 10 bases separated the two germline ends. CDR1 SGHTS and CDR2 YDEGEE come from the germline V gene.

With respect to this clonotype: Possible read error: a much larger clone is one base away. CDR3 nucleotides: TGTGCCAGCAGCTTAGGGTTTGGGGCAGATACGCAGTATTTT. It yields the protein CASSLGFGADTQYF. The V and J genes are TRBV7-3 and TRBJ2-3; D call uncertain. Germline lookup yields CDR1 SGHTA and CDR2 FQGTGA. The V and J ends lost 2 bases and 4 bases respectively, with 10 bases between them. There are 14 residues in the CDR3.

This clonotype was detected only a few times. The chain has TRBV20-1 and TRBJ2-6; D may be TRBD2 (6 bases). V was cut by 3 bases and J by 2 bases, with 14 bases left in between. Germline V CDR1 and CDR2: DFQATT, SNEGSKA (reference sequence). The CDR3 runs to 16 residues. CDR3 sequence (DNA): TGCAGTGCTAGCCCCTTAGGAGGGGCTGGGGCCAACGTCCTGACTTTC. Residues: CSASPLGGAGANVLTF.

This clonotype appeared a single time. The chain carries TRBV5-1 and TRBJ2-5; 8 bases agree with TRBD2. The CDR3 sequence is 14 residues long. Germline CDR1 SGHRS, CDR2 YFSETQ. Trimming took 3 bases from V and 3 from J; bases not matched to a gene: 4. CDR3: CASSWSGGEETQYF. CDR3 DNA: TGCGCCAGCAGCTGGTCGGGAGGGGAAGAGACCCAGTACTTC.

This clonotype was picked up a small number of times. V gene TRBV12-3 or TRBV12-4 combines with J gene TRBJ1-4; possible D gene TRBD1, 6 bases. The CDR3 sequence is 15 residues long. The V and J ends lost 6 bases and 7 bases respectively, with 18 bases between them. This CDR3 reads CASSQIRGWGEKLFF. The CDR3 DNA follows: TGTGCCAGCAGCCAGATCAGGGGATGGGGTGAAAAACTGTTTTTT.